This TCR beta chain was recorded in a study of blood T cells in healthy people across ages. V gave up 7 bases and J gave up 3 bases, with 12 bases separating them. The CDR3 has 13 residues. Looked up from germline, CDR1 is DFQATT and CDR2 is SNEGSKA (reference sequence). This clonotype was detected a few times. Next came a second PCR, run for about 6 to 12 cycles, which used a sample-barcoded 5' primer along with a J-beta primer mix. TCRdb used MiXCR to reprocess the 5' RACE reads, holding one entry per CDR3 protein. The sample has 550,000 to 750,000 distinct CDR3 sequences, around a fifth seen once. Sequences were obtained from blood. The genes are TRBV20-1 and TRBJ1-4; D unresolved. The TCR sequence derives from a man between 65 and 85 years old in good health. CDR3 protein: CSVDGRSNEKLFF. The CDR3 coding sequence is TGCAGTGTCGACGGACGGTCTAATGAAAAACTGTTTTTT.